The 5 T cell receptor beta chains in this list originate from one sample, sequenced in a study of T-cell memory formation after mild COVID-19. In TCRdb, the 5' RACE reads were re-called with MiXCR into one record per CDR3 protein. The sample contains about 440,000 distinct CDR3 sequences, roughly 20% of which appear only once. Sample: PBMCs or a T cell subset sorted from them (not recorded which). The receptors come from an adult woman who had mild COVID-19 (a few samples of this study predate the infection). Cell type and time point are not known.

This clonotype was seen a few times. J is TRBJ2-1 and V is TRBV5-1, with D perhaps matching TRBD2 (5 bases). V dropped 1 base and J dropped 6 bases, with 14 bases sitting between them. Germline-derived CDR1 and CDR2 are SGHRS and YFSETQ. The CDR3 spans 15 residues. CDR3 bases: TGCGCCAGCAGCTTGACTAGTTGGTCAACCAATGAGCAGTTCTTC. It codes for CASSLTSWSTNEQFF.

This clonotype turned up a few times. This chain joins TRBV7-9 and TRBJ1-2; D unresolved. V was cut by 1 base and J by 5 bases, with 8 bases left in between. The CDR3 runs 13 residues. From germline, CDR1 is SEHNR and CDR2 FQNEAQ (reference sequence). CDR3 DNA: TGTGCCAGCAGCTTAGAAATTGATTATGGCTACACCTTC. This encodes CASSLEIDYGYTF.

V gene TRBV5-1 combines with J gene TRBJ2-5; D remains ambiguous. Germline V lookup: CDR1 SGHRS, CDR2 YFSETQ. V dropped 1 base and J dropped 5 bases, with 6 bases sitting between them. The CDR3 totals 12 residues. The CDR3 sequence is CASSLHGETQYF. For the CDR3, the DNA is TGCGCCAGCAGCTTGCACGGGGAGACCCAGTACTTC. Variable domain in full (rest from reference TRBV5-1 and TRBJ2-5): KAGVTQTPRYLIKTRGQQVTLSCSPISGHRSVSWYQQTPGQGLQFLFEYFSETQRNKGNFPGRFSGRQFSNSRSEMNVSTLELGDSALYLCASSLHGETQYFGPGTRLLVL.

The rearrangement joins TRBV12-3 or TRBV12-4 to TRBJ1-1, with D perhaps TRBD1 (5 bases). This CDR3 spans 14 amino acids. V was cut by 7 bases and J by 0 bases, with 12 bases left in between. DNA of the CDR3: TGTGCCAGCACTCTGGGGCCGTTGAACACTGAAGCTTTCTTT. This codes for CASTLGPLNTEAFF.

The chain uses TRBV30 and TRBJ2-5, with D possibly being TRBD1 or TRBD2 (5 bases each). The CDR3 is 15 amino acids. Per germline, CDR1 GTSNPN and CDR2 SVGIG (reference sequence). V lost 0 bases to trimming and J lost 5 bases, with 16 bases between them. CDR3 amino acids: CAWSVPDSRGETQYF. DNA for the CDR3: TGTGCCTGGAGTGTACCAGACAGCCGAGGGGAGACCCAGTACTTC. Full variable domain (rest looked up from reference TRBV30 and TRBJ2-5): SQTIHQWPATLVQPVGSPLSLECTVEGTSNPNLYWYRQAAGRGLQLLFYSVGIGQISSEVPQNLSASRPQDRQFILSSKKLLLSDSGFYLCAWSVPDSRGETQYFGPGTRLLVL.